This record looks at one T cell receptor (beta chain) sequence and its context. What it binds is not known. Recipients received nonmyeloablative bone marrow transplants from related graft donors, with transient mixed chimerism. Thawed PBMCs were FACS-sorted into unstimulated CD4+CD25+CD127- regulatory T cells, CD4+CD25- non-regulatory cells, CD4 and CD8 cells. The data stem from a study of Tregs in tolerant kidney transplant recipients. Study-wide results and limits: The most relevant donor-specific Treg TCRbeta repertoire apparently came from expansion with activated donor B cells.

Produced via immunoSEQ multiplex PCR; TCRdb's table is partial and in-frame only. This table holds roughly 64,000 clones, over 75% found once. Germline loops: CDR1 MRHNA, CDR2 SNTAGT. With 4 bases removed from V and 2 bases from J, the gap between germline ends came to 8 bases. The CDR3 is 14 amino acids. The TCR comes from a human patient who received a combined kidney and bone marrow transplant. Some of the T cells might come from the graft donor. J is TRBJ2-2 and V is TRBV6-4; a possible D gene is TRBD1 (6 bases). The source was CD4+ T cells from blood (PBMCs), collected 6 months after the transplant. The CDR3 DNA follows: TGTGCCAGCAGTGGGGACACTAACACCGGGGAGCTGTTTTTT. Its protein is CASSGDTNTGELFF.